Listed below are T cell receptor beta chains from one sample, sequenced in a study of T cell repertoires in cytomegalovirus infection. Their cognate antigens are unknown. TCRdb processed the reads anew with MiXCR; each CDR3 protein has one entry. This table holds 640,000 or so distinct CDR3 sequences, about 30% found once. The specimen comprised cultured PBMCs, sampled from culture after CMV antigen stimulation. These TCRs come from a human donor in good health (CMV status not recorded). Some clones in this sample may be carry-over from other donors' samples. Each CDR3 is given with its conserved first and last residue. Each record gives: J gene, V gene, clone size, D gene, CDR3 DNA, CDR3 protein. A D gene is named only where the DNA matches it firmly. Some rows have no size entry. The others give once, few or many, or a class for an expanded clone.

TRBJ2-7,TRBV12-3/TRBV12-4,NA,TRBD2,TGTGCCAGCAGACGACGGGGGGACGAGCAGTACTTC,CASRRRGDEQYF
TRBJ1-5,TRBV19,few,NA,TGTGCCAGTCTTCCGGGACTGCAATCGAGTCAGCCCCAGCATTTT,CASLPGLQSSQPQHF
TRBJ1-2,TRBV20-1,NA,NA,TGCAGTGCTAGAGTCAGCCTGGGGAATGGCTACACCTTC,CSARVSLGNGYTF
TRBJ2-3,TRBV12-3/TRBV12-4,NA,NA,TGTGCCAGCACGTCGGGACACCCCACAGATACGCAGTATTTT,CASTSGHPTDTQYF
TRBJ2-3,TRBV19,NA,NA,TGTGCCAGTAGCTCCCTCCGAGGGACAGATACGCAGTATTTT,CASSSLRGTDTQYF
TRBJ2-3,TRBV7-8,many,NA,TGTGCCAGCAGCTTCCCGCGGGCCGGCGGAGATACGCAGTATTTT,CASSFPRAGGDTQYF
TRBJ2-1,TRBV11-2,NA,TRBD2,TGTGCCAGCAGCTTCCAGACTAGCGGGAGTCTAAAATGGTCTATTAATGAGCAGTTCTTC,CASSFQTSGSLKWSINEQFF
TRBJ2-3,TRBV24-1,NA,TRBD1,TGTGCCACCAGTGACCGACAGGGTGCAGATACGCAGTATTTT,CATSDRQGADTQYF
TRBJ1-1,TRBV7-9,NA,TRBD1,TGTGCCAGCAGCTCCCCCGGGACAGGGGATCCAGAAGCTTTCTTT,CASSSPGTGDPEAFF
TRBJ1-5,TRBV28,NA,NA,TGTGCCAGCAGTTCCCCGGGGAAGGGTCAAGGGCCCCAGCATTTT,CASSSPGKGQGPQHF
TRBJ2-3,TRBV6-2/TRBV6-3,NA,TRBD2,TGTGCCAGCAGCGCACTGACTAGCGGGAGTACAGATACGCAGTATTTT,CASSALTSGSTDTQYF
TRBJ2-1,TRBV7-9,NA,NA,TGTGCCAGCAGCTCCCCCTTACCGAGGAATGAGCAGTTCTTC,CASSSPLPRNEQFF
TRBJ1-1,TRBV20-1,NA,NA,TGCAGTGCTAGAACCAGGGTGGGGACTGAAGCTTTCTTT,CSARTRVGTEAFF
TRBJ2-3,TRBV12-3/TRBV12-4,NA,NA,TGTGCCAGCAGTCTTGACAAAACAGATACGCAGTATTTT,CASSLDKTDTQYF
TRBJ1-5,TRBV20-1,few,NA,TGCAGTGCTAGAGATTCGAAGGAAATGATCAATCAGCCCCAGCATTTT,CSARDSKEMINQPQHF
TRBJ2-7,TRBV6-2/TRBV6-3,many,NA,TGTGCCAGCAGTTACGAATCAGGCGGCGCCCAGGGGACCTACGAGCAGTACTTC,CASSYESGGAQGTYEQYF
TRBJ1-6,TRBV18,NA,TRBD1,TGTGCCAGCTCACCCGGACAGGGGGTTTATTCACCCCTCCACTTT,CASSPGQGVYSPLHF
TRBJ2-3,TRBV6-2/TRBV6-3,NA,NA,TGTGCCAGCAGTTACGGGGGGGCCAGGAGCACAGATACGCAGTATTTT,CASSYGGARSTDTQYF
TRBJ2-5,TRBV12-5,NA,NA,TGTGCTAGTGCCCACGAGGGATCGGGGACCCAGTACTTC,CASAHEGSGTQYF
TRBJ2-3,TRBV2,NA,TRBD1,TGTGCCAGGGGACAGGGCAAATTCAGCACAGATACGCAGTATTTT,CARGQGKFSTDTQYF
TRBJ2-3,TRBV7-6,NA,NA,TGTGCCAGCAGCTTAGACACGCCCACAGATACGCAGTATTTT,CASSLDTPTDTQYF
TRBJ1-2,TRBV28,few,TRBD1,TGTGCCAGCGGCCTACCGGCCGGGACAGGGAGGGGGTCTAACTATGGCTACACCTTC,CASGLPAGTGRGSNYGYTF